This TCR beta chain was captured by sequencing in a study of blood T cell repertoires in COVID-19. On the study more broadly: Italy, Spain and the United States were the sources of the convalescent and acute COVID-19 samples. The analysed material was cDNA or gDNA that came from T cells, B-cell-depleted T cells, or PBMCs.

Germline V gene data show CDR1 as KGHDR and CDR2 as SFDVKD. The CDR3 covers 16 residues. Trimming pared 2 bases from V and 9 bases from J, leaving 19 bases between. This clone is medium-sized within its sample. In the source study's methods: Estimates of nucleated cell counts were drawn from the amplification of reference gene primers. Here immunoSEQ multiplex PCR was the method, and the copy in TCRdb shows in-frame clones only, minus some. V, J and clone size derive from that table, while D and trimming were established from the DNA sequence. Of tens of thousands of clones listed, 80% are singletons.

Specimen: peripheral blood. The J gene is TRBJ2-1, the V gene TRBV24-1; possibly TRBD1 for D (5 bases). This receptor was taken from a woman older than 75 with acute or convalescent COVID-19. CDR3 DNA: TGTGCCACCAGTGATTCTAGTGGGGCCTTAGCAGGTGAGCAGTTCTTC. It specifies CATSDSSGALAGEQFF.